Ten or more counts support the clone carrying this T cell receptor (beta chain). V lost 5 bases, J lost 0 bases, and 14 bases lay in between. The CDR3 extends over 16 amino acids. Germline CDR1 reads KGHSH; CDR2 reads LQKENI. This entry is derived from a study of breast tumors, draining lymph nodes, adjacent tissues. The lymph nodes were axillary draining lymph nodes from breast cancer patients. TCRdb re-analysed the multiplex PCR reads in MiXCR, keeping a single row per CDR3 protein. Counted here are 160,000 or so distinct CDR3 sequences, around a third occurring once; the ten biggest clones make up roughly 3.8%.

This TCR was sampled from a female donor with breast cancer. Some clones in this sample may be carry-over from other donors' samples. The V gene is TRBV18, the J gene TRBJ1-3; D perhaps matches TRBD1 (5 bases). Sequenced material: axillary lymph node tissue. CDR3 region: CASSFRVTGSGNTIYF. CDR3 DNA sequence: TGTGCCAGCTCATTCCGGGTCACAGGCTCTGGAAACACCATATATTTT.